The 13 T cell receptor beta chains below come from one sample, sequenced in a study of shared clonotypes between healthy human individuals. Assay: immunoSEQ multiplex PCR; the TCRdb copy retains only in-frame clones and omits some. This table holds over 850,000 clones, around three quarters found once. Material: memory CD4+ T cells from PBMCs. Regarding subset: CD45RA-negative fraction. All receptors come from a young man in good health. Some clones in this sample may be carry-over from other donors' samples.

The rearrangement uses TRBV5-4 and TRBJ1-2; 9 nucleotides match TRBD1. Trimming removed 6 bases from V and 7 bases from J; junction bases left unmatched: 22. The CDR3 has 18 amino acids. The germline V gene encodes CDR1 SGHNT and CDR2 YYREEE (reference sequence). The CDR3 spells CASKWATGGFRGGGGYTF. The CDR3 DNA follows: TGTGCCAGCAAATGGGCGACAGGGGGTTTTAGAGGTGGAGGTGGCTACACCTTC.

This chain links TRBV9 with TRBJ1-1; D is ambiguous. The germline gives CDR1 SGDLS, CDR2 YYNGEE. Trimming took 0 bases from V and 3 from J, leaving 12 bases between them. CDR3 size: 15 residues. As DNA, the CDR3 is TGTGCCAGCAGCGTAGAACCGGGTCAGTACACTGAAGCTTTCTTT. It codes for CASSVEPGQYTEAFF. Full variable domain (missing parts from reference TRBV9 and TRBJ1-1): DSGVTQTPKHLITATGQRVTLRCSPRSGDLSVYWYQQSLDQGLQFLIQYYNGEERAKGNILERFSAQQFPDLHSELNLSSLELGDSALYFCASSVEPGQYTEAFFGQGTRLTVV.

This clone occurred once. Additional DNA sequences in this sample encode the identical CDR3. Written as DNA, the CDR3 is TGTGCCAGCAGCTTGGATCAAGAGACCCAGTACTTC. It specifies CASSLDQETQYF. This rearrangement joins TRBV11-2 to TRBJ2-5, with D unclear. Trimming cost V 3 bases and J 2 bases, with 4 bases left between them. In germline, CDR1 is SGHAT, CDR2 FQNNGV. This CDR3 is built from 12 residues. The full variable domain, its missing parts supplied by reference TRBV11-2 and TRBJ2-5, is EAGVAQSPRYKIIEKRQSVAFWCNPISGHATLYWYQQILGQGPKLLIQFQNNGVVDDSQLPKDRFSAERLKGVDSTLKIQPAKLEDSAVYLCASSLDQETQYFGPGTRLLVL.

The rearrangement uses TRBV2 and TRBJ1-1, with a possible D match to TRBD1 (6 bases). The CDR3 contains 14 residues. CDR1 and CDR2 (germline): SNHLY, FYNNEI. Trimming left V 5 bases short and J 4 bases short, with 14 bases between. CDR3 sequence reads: CASSPQGLGTEAFF. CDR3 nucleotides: TGTGCCAGCAGTCCACAGGGCCTTGGCACTGAAGCTTTCTTT.

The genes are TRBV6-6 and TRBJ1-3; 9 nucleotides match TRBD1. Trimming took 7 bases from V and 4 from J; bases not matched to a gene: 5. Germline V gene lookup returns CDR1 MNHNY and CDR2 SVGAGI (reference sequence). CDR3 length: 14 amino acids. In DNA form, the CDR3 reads TGTGCCAGCAATACAGGGGGCTCAGGAAACACCATATATTTT. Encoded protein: CASNTGGSGNTIYF.

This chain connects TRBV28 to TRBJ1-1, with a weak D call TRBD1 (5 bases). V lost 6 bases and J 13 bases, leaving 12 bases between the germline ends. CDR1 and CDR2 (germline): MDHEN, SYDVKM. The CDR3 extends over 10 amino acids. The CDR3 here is CASSRDGSFF. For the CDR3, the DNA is TGTGCCAGCAGCCGGGACGGTAGTTTCTTT.

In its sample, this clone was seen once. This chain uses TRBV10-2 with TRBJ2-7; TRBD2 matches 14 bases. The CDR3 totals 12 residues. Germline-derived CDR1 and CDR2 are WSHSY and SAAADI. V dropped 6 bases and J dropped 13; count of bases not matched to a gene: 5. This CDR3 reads CASRGTSGSSYF. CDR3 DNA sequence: TGCGCCAGCAGGGGGACTAGCGGGAGTTCATACTTC.

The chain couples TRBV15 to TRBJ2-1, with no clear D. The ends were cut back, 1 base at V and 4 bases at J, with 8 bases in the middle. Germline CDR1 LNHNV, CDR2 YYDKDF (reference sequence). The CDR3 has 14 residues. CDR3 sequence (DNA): TGTGCCACCAGCAGAGTCGCAACGTACAATGAGCAGTTCTTC. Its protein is CATSRVATYNEQFF.

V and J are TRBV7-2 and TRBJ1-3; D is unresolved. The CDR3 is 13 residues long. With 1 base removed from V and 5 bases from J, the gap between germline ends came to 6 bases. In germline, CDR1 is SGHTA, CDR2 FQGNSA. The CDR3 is CASSLGDRNTIYF. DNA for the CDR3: TGTGCCAGCAGCTTAGGAGACCGAAACACCATATATTTT. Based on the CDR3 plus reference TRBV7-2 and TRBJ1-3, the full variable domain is GAGVSQSPSNKVTEKGKDVELRCDPISGHTALYWYRQSLGQGLEFLIYFQGNSAPDKSGLPSDRFSAERTGGSVSTLTIQRTQQEDSAVYLCASSLGDRNTIYFGEGSWLTVV.

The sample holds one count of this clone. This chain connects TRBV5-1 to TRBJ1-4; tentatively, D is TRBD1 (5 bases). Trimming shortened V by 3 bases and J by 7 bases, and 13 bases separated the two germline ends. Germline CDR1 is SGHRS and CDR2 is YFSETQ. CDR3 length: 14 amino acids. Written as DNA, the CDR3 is TGCGCCAGCAGCTCCAGGGTGAGGGGTGAAAAACTGTTTTTT. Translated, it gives CASSSRVRGEKLFF.

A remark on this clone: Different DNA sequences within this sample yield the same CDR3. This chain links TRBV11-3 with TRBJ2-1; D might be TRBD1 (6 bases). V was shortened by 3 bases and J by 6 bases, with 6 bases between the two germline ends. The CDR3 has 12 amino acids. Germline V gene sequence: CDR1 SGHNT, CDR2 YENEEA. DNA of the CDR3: TGTGCCAGCAGCTTGGGGGCCAATGAGCAGTTCTTC. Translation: CASSLGANEQFF.

CDR3 sequence: CASSQGSGDTQYF. CDR3 DNA: TGTGCCAGCAGCCAAGGGTCCGGGGATACGCAGTATTTT. This chain connects TRBV7-2 to TRBJ2-3; no definite D call. The V end lost 5 bases, the J end lost 6 bases, and 12 bases lay between the germline ends. Looked up from germline, CDR1 is SGHTA and CDR2 is FQGNSA. The CDR3 has 13 amino acids.

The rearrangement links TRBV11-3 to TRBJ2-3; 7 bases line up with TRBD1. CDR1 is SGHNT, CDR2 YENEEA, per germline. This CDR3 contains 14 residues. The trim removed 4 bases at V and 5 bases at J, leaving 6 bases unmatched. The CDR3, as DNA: TGTGCCAGCAGCTCCCAGGGGGTGGGAGATACGCAGTATTTT. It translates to CASSSQGVGDTQYF.